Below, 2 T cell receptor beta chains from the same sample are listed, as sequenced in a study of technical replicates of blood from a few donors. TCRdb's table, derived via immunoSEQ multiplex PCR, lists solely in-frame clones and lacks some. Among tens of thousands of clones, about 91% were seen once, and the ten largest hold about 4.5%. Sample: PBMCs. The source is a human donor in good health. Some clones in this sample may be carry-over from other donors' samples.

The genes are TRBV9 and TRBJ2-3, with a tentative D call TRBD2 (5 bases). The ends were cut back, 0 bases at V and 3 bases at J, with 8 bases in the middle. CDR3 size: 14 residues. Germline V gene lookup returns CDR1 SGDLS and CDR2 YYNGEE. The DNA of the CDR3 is TGTGCCAGCAGCGTAGTGGGAGATACAGATACGCAGTATTTT. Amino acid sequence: CASSVVGDTDTQYF.

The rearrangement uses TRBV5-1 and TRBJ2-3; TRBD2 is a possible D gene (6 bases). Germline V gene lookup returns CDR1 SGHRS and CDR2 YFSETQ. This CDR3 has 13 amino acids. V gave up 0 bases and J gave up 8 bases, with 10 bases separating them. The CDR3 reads CASSLAGLSTQYF. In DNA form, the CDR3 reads TGCGCCAGCAGCTTGGCGGGACTGAGTACGCAGTATTTT.